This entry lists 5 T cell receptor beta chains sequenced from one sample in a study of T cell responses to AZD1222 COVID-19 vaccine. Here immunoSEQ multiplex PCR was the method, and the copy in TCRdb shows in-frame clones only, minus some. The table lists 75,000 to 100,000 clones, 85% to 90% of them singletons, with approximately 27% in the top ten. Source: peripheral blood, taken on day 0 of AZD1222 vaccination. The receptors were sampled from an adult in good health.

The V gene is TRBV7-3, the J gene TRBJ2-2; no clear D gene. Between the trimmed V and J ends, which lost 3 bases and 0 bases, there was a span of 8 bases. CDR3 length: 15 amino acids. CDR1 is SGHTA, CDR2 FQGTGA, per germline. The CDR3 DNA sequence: TGTGCCAGCAGCTTGGCCAGTTCGAACACCGGGGAGCTGTTTTTT. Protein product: CASSLASSNTGELFF.

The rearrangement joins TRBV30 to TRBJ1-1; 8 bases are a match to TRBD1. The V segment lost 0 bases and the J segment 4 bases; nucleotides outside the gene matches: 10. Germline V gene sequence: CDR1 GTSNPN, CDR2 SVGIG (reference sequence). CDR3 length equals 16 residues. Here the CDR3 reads CAWSVKSAGGRTEAFF. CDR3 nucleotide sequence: TGTGCCTGGAGTGTAAAGTCGGCAGGGGGCCGCACTGAAGCTTTCTTT.

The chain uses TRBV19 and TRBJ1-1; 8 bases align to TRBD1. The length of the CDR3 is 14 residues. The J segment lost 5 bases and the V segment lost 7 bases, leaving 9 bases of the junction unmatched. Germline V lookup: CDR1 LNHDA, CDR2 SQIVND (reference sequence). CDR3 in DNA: TGTGCCAGTACTAACGGACAGGGTAGGACTGAAGCTTTCTTT. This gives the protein CASTNGQGRTEAFF.

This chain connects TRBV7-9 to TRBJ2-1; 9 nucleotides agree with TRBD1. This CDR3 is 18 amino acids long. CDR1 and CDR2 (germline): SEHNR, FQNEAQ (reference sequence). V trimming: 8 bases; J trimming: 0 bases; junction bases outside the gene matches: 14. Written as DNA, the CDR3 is TGTGCCAGCCCGGGACAGGGTTTGGCGGAGAGCTCCTACAATGAGCAGTTCTTC. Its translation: CASPGQGLAESSYNEQFF.

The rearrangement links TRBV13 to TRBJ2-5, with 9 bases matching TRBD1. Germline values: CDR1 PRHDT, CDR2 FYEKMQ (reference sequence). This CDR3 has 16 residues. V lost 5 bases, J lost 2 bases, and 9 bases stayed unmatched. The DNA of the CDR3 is TGTGCCAGCAGCGACCTGGGACAGGGAAGTCAAGAGACCCAGTACTTC. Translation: CASSDLGQGSQETQYF.